A single sample gave rise to the 20 T cell receptor beta chains below, sequenced in a study of tumor-infiltrating lymphocytes in primary liver carcinoma (dated 2017 in TCRdb). Total RNA and DNA were co-extracted without cell sorting from 20-30 mg of bulk tissue using the AllPrep DNA/RNA mini kit. TCRdb names Illumina HiSeq 2500 as the instrument used. TCRbeta-specific cDNA was reverse-transcribed from roughly 500 ng total RNA using a constant-region primer and ProtoScript II reverse transcriptase. Construction of the TCRbeta libraries relied on three nested rounds of multiplex PCR, following a slightly modified ARM-PCR procedure. Each of the first two PCR rounds ran for around 10 cycles using multiplex TRBV1-TRBV30 forward primers together with a Cbeta reverse primer. In-frame beta chains were kept once TCRdb had trimmed the public reads at Q25 with fastp and called clones with MiXCR. Entries are consolidated by CDR3 protein sequence, retaining the most common genes and DNA. The sample yields 100,000 or so distinct CDR3 sequences; around 63% were counted once. The top ten constitute 7.5% to 10% of the sample.

The sequenced material came from liver tumor tissue from sampling region 5. What the cell subset or site label conveys for this sample: tumor region T5, tumor centre. The receptor set was obtained from a woman aged 60-70 years with primary liver carcinoma and hepatitis B virus infection.

The chain combines TRBV19 with TRBJ2-1; 7 nucleotides line up with TRBD2. This CDR3 is 12 amino acids long. The germline CDR1 and CDR2 sequences are LNHDA and SQIVND (reference sequence). V lost 2 bases to trimming and J lost 13 bases; unmatched junction nucleotides: 5. The CDR3 spells CASSIRGRAQFF. CDR3 nucleotide sequence: TGTGCCAGTAGTATACGAGGGAGGGCTCAGTTCTTC.

The chain combines TRBV29-1 with TRBJ1-1; weak D call: TRBD1 (6 bases). CDR1 is SQVTM, CDR2 ANQGSEA, per germline. V shed 7 bases and J shed 2 bases, with 32 bases lying between them. The CDR3 length is 19 residues. In DNA, the CDR3 is TGCAGCGCTGTTAGAAGATCATCGGAAGGGGGACCTAAAAACACTGAAGCTTTCTTT. Its protein product is CSAVRRSSEGGPKNTEAFF.

Remarks on this clonotype: A junction end diverges from the germline sequence, so it may reflect a read error. J is TRBJ1-5 and V is TRBV6-6; 8 positions match TRBD1. The germline V gene has CDR1 MNHNY and CDR2 SVGAGI (reference sequence). CDR3 length equals 14 residues. CDR3 sequence reads: CASSHQGAGQPLHF. DNA for the CDR3: TGTGCCAGCAGTCACCAGGGGGCGGGCCAGCCCCTGCATTTT.

This clonotype appeared many times. The rearrangement joins TRBV4-1 to TRBJ2-7; 11 bases agree with TRBD1. Germline CDR1 and CDR2: MGHRA and YSYEKL. Germline trimming cut 4 bases from V and 4 bases from J; bases unmatched to any gene: 3. There are 14 residues in the CDR3. For the CDR3, the DNA is TGCGCCAGCAGCCTGGGACAGGGGGAGTACGAGCAGTACTTC. Translation: CASSLGQGEYEQYF.

Details on this clonotype: Compared with germline, one end of the junction differs, possibly owing to a read error. The V and J genes are TRBV7-9 and TRBJ1-2; D is unresolved. Germline V gene data show CDR1 as SEHNR and CDR2 as FQNEAQ (reference sequence). CDR3 length: 13 amino acids. The CDR3 sequence is CASSFGENYDYTF. The DNA for the CDR3 is TGTGCTAGCAGCTTTGGGGAAAACTATGACTACACCTTC.

This clonotype was detected once. No conserved phenylalanine or tryptophan is present at the end of the CDR3, so a read error is the likely explanation. V usage is TRBV11-2 and J usage is TRBJ2-7, with D possibly TRBD2 on 7 matching bases. CDR3 size: 15 residues. CDR1 and CDR2 (germline): SGHAT, FQNNGV. CDR3 nucleotides: TGTGCCAGCAGCCGAGAGGGGGGGGGCACCTATGAGCAGTACATC. The encoded protein is CASSREGGGTYEQYI.

This clonotype has more than one count but fewer than ten. Since a much larger clone is just one base distant, this may be a read error. The chain carries TRBV10-3 and TRBJ2-7, with D perhaps matching TRBD2 (5 bases). The CDR3 runs 12 residues. Germline V CDR1 and CDR2: ENHRY, SYGVKD. The CDR3 DNA sequence: TGTGTCATCAGTGAACGGGGTTACGAGCAGTACTTC. It yields the protein CVISERGYEQYF.

This clonotype was counted ten times or more. The chain joins TRBV5-8 to TRBJ2-2; a possible D gene is TRBD1 (6 bases). Germline values: CDR1 SGHTS, CDR2 YDEGEE. V was pared by 1 base and J by 2 bases, with 9 bases between. This CDR3 has 15 amino acids. CDR3 in amino acids: CASSLRGHNTGELFF. In nucleotides, the CDR3 is TGTGCCAGCAGCTTGAGGGGACACAACACCGGGGAGCTGTTTTTT.

This clonotype has a single count. The chain has TRBV12-3 or TRBV12-4 and TRBJ2-1; 12 bases agree with TRBD2. The CDR3 is made up of 15 amino acids. V shed 6 bases and J 13 bases; nucleotides not matched to a gene: 13. In DNA, the CDR3 is TGTGCCAGCAGACAACTAGCGGGGGGATACAATGGACAGTTCTTC. This sequence encodes CASRQLAGGYNGQFF.

V gene TRBV28 combines with J gene TRBJ2-7; 7 bases agree with TRBD1. Germline V lookup: CDR1 MDHEN, CDR2 SYDVKM. This CDR3 has 14 amino acids. V dropped 7 bases and J dropped 3; count of bases not matched to a gene: 9. The CDR3 reads CASTSTGDLYEQYF. DNA for the CDR3: TGTGCCAGCACGAGTACAGGGGATCTCTACGAGCAGTACTTC.

In this sample, this clonotype turned up once. The junction and the germline gene differ at one end; a read error may be behind it. This sequence joins TRBV11-3 and TRBJ1-2; D gene unclear. Germline CDR1 and CDR2: SGHNT and YENEEA. The CDR3 has 14 residues. Written as DNA, the CDR3 is TGTGTCAGCAGCTACACTGTCAGCCTCAGAGGCTACACCTTC. Protein sequence: CVSSYTVSLRGYTF.

A remark on this clonotype: This may stem from a read error, because a much larger clone lies one nucleotide away. The chain carries TRBV5-1 and TRBJ1-4; D gene ambiguous. V lost 3 bases and J 6 bases, leaving 9 bases between the germline ends. The CDR3 extends over 13 amino acids. The germline gives CDR1 SGHRS, CDR2 YFSETQ. The CDR3 coding sequence is TGCGCCAGCAGCTCGGGTGGCGATGAAAAACTGTTTTTT. It is translated as CASSSGGDEKLFF.

Concerning this clonotype itself: This may come from a read error, since a much larger clone is one base off. V usage is TRBV5-5 and J usage is TRBJ1-4; the match to TRBD1 covers 7 bases. The J segment lost 5 bases and the V segment lost 4 bases, leaving 8 bases of the junction unmatched. From germline, CDR1 is SGHKS and CDR2 YYEKEE (reference sequence). The CDR3 has 15 amino acids. Written as DNA, the CDR3 is TGTGCCAGCAGCCGGATCGGGACAGCGAATGAAAAACTGTTTTTT. Translating it yields CASSRIGTANEKLFF.

With respect to this clonotype: With a much larger clone just one base away, this may be a read error. This chain connects TRBV13 to TRBJ1-2; possible D gene TRBD1, 6 bases. The CDR3 has 16 residues. Germline V gene lookup returns CDR1 PRHDT and CDR2 FYEKMQ (reference sequence). In nucleotides, the CDR3 is TGTGTCAGCAGCTTTTCCGCCCGGGGGGGGGCTGATGGCTACACCTTC. Its translation is CVSSFSARGGADGYTF.

About this clonotype itself: Here the CDR3 omits its conserved ending phenylalanine or tryptophan, so a read error is the likely source. V is TRBV10-2 and J is TRBJ1-5; D is ambiguous. CDR3 size: 14 residues. In germline, CDR1 is WSHSY, CDR2 SAAADI. Deletions cut 2 bases from V and 7 bases from J, with 12 bases between. CDR3 amino acids: CASSEGDVYQPQHL. The CDR3 bases are TGCGCCAGCAGTGAGGGGGATGTATACCAGCCCCAGCATTTA.

Regarding this clonotype: Just one base apart from a much larger clone, this may be a read error. The V call is TRBV5-1, the J call TRBJ2-5; D may be TRBD2 (5 bases). The CDR3 has 16 amino acids. The germline V gene encodes CDR1 SGHRS and CDR2 YFSETQ. The CDR3 coding sequence is TGCGCCAGCAGCTTAGGCGCGAACAAGGCCGGGGAGACCCGGTACTTC. Its translation is CASSLGANKAGETRYF.

Notes on this clonotype: Its ends do not fully match the called genes, so a read error is possible. This chain links TRBV5-4 with TRBJ2-7; 9 nucleotides agree with TRBD2. This CDR3 contains 15 residues. Germline lookup yields CDR1 SGHNT and CDR2 YYREEE (reference sequence). For the CDR3, the DNA is TGTGCCAACAGCTTGTGGTCACTAGCGGGCGTCGAGCAGTACTTC. This sequence encodes CANSLWSLAGVEQYF.

This clonotype was counted ten times or more. The chain combines TRBV6-2 or TRBV6-3 with TRBJ2-2, with TRBD2 as a possible D gene (5 bases). Germline V gives CDR1 MNHEY, CDR2 SVGEGT. The CDR3 consists of 14 residues. Trimming shortened V by 5 bases and J by 4 bases, and 11 bases separated the two germline ends. CDR3 protein: CASSDGLSTGELFF. The CDR3 region has the DNA TGTGCCAGCAGTGACGGACTGAGCACCGGGGAGCTGTTTTTT.

This clonotype was detected ten times or more. The chain has TRBV5-1 and TRBJ2-3; D gene uncertain. Trimming left V 3 bases short and J 2 bases short, with 7 bases between. From germline, CDR1 is SGHRS and CDR2 YFSETQ. The CDR3 runs 13 residues. CDR3 amino acids: CASSSTATDTQYF. The CDR3 DNA reads as TGCGCCAGCAGCTCAACAGCCACAGATACGCAGTATTTT.

The chain has TRBV11-2 and TRBJ2-1; no firm D call. The germline gives CDR1 SGHAT, CDR2 FQNNGV. The V end lost 4 bases, the J end lost 13 bases, and 17 bases lay between the germline ends. CDR3 length: 13 amino acids. CDR3 nucleotides: TGTGCCAGCAGCTCATTGCAGAGCAATGGACAGTTCTTC. The encoded protein is CASSSLQSNGQFF.